A selection of T cell receptor beta chains follows, all from one sample in a study of early T cells in non-severe SARS-CoV-2 infection. TCRdb reanalysed the 5' RACE reads using MiXCR and keeps one entry per CDR3 protein. The table has fewer than 85,000 distinct CDR3 sequences, about an eighth seen once. Specimen: whole blood. These receptors originate from an adult who was a healthcare worker with PCR-confirmed SARS-CoV-2 infection or an uninfected control (not recorded which). The CDR3 runs from the conserved cysteine through the conserved F or W. Each record gives: CDR3 protein, clone size, V gene, J gene. A row's size may be missing; if present it is once, few, many or a size class.

CDR3 protein: CASGNRGETQYF
clone size: many
V gene: TRBV10-1
J gene: TRBJ2-5

CDR3 protein: CSVENPVSYNEQFF
clone size: few
V gene: TRBV29-1
J gene: TRBJ2-1

CDR3 protein: CASSFPPANTQYF
clone size: few
V gene: TRBV11-3
J gene: TRBJ2-3

CDR3 protein: CASINLREGGYTF
clone size: many
V gene: TRBV19
J gene: TRBJ1-2

CDR3 protein: CASSEIAGEQYF
clone size: many
V gene: TRBV28
J gene: TRBJ2-7

CDR3 protein: CASSFIPTGRDEQYF
clone size: few
V gene: TRBV27
J gene: TRBJ2-7

CDR3 protein: CASSQQGDHEQYF
clone size: few
V gene: TRBV13
J gene: TRBJ2-7

CDR3 protein: CSARDQGLNTGELFF
clone size: many
V gene: TRBV20-1
J gene: TRBJ2-2

CDR3 protein: CAWSVSGGEMNTEAFF
clone size: few
V gene: TRBV30
J gene: TRBJ1-1

CDR3 protein: CASSLGGSGRDTENYGYTF
clone size: few
V gene: TRBV7-9
J gene: TRBJ1-2

CDR3 protein: CASSPSGLALQGVGELFF
clone size: many
V gene: TRBV7-2
J gene: TRBJ2-2

CDR3 protein: CASSRGATYEQYF
clone size: .
V gene: TRBV3-1
J gene: TRBJ2-7

CDR3 protein: CTSSVTGSYEQYF
clone size: .
V gene: TRBV6-6
J gene: TRBJ2-7

CDR3 protein: CASSPDQLRVDEQFF
clone size: few
V gene: TRBV18
J gene: TRBJ2-1

CDR3 protein: CASSLGGGRGNSPLHF
clone size: few
V gene: TRBV7-9
J gene: TRBJ1-6

CDR3 protein: CAISESQSSTDTQYF
clone size: many
V gene: TRBV10-3
J gene: TRBJ2-3

CDR3 protein: CSAEPQNEQFF
clone size: .
V gene: TRBV20-1
J gene: TRBJ2-1

CDR3 protein: CASHPTPGQETQYF
clone size: few
V gene: TRBV5-1
J gene: TRBJ2-5

CDR3 protein: CSAGGGQETQYF
clone size: few
V gene: TRBV20-1
J gene: TRBJ2-5

CDR3 protein: CASKWTGNPFGNTEAFF
clone size: few
V gene: TRBV6-5
J gene: TRBJ1-1

CDR3 protein: CASSLKQAAEAFF
clone size: many
V gene: TRBV7-9
J gene: TRBJ1-1

CDR3 protein: CASSASAHTEAFF
clone size: few
V gene: TRBV25-1
J gene: TRBJ1-1

CDR3 protein: CAWAGGDTGELFF
clone size: .
V gene: TRBV30
J gene: TRBJ2-2

CDR3 protein: CASSLANEQFF
clone size: many
V gene: TRBV5-1
J gene: TRBJ2-1

CDR3 protein: CSVGVSGLNTEAFF
clone size: .
V gene: TRBV29-1
J gene: TRBJ1-1

CDR3 protein: CASSLNEGRGLTQYF
clone size: few
V gene: TRBV7-2
J gene: TRBJ2-5

CDR3 protein: CASSQPGQFTLNTEAFF
clone size: many
V gene: TRBV6-6
J gene: TRBJ1-1

CDR3 protein: CSVGRDSLNEQFF
clone size: .
V gene: TRBV29-1
J gene: TRBJ2-1

CDR3 protein: CSVEDRRNYGYTF
clone size: .
V gene: TRBV29-1
J gene: TRBJ1-2

CDR3 protein: CSVARASDNEQFF
clone size: many
V gene: TRBV29-1
J gene: TRBJ2-1

CDR3 protein: CASSNVGGRITEQYF
clone size: many
V gene: TRBV19
J gene: TRBJ2-7

CDR3 protein: CASSYPPGGGTDTQYF
clone size: .
V gene: TRBV12-3/TRBV12-4
J gene: TRBJ2-3

CDR3 protein: CASSSKTAPTEAFF
clone size: .
V gene: TRBV7-9
J gene: TRBJ1-1

CDR3 protein: CASSGAGDTGELFF
clone size: many
V gene: TRBV6-2/TRBV6-3
J gene: TRBJ2-2

CDR3 protein: CSARAPGLANTGELFF
clone size: many
V gene: TRBV20-1
J gene: TRBJ2-2

CDR3 protein: CASSPGTDTQYF
clone size: many
V gene: TRBV18
J gene: TRBJ2-3

CDR3 protein: CASSYSLDQPQHF
clone size: .
V gene: TRBV18
J gene: TRBJ1-5

CDR3 protein: CASSSTGEQYF
clone size: many
V gene: TRBV11-2
J gene: TRBJ2-7

CDR3 protein: CASSPGVAIHEQYF
clone size: .
V gene: TRBV6-2/TRBV6-3
J gene: TRBJ2-7

CDR3 protein: CASSLWTGRTEAFF
clone size: many
V gene: TRBV12-3/TRBV12-4
J gene: TRBJ1-1

CDR3 protein: CAWSASPNYGYTF
clone size: few
V gene: TRBV30
J gene: TRBJ1-2

CDR3 protein: CAWIPHSAGVHEQFF
clone size: many
V gene: TRBV30
J gene: TRBJ2-1

CDR3 protein: CSASGTGPSLGYTF
clone size: .
V gene: TRBV20-1
J gene: TRBJ1-2

CDR3 protein: CASSFIAGTTDTQYF
clone size: many
V gene: TRBV5-1
J gene: TRBJ2-3

CDR3 protein: CASSLGGTGKNF
clone size: many
V gene: TRBV12-3/TRBV12-4
J gene: TRBJ2-5

CDR3 protein: CASSQPPVYEQYF
clone size: .
V gene: TRBV6-2/TRBV6-3
J gene: TRBJ2-7

CDR3 protein: CASSYGMNTGELFF
clone size: .
V gene: TRBV6-5
J gene: TRBJ2-2

CDR3 protein: CASRLRSRSTDTQYF
clone size: few
V gene: TRBV7-3
J gene: TRBJ2-3

CDR3 protein: CSAHDNNQPQHF
clone size: .
V gene: TRBV20-1
J gene: TRBJ1-5

CDR3 protein: CSARDVGLPMGSGGPATSYNEQFF
clone size: few
V gene: TRBV20-1
J gene: TRBJ2-1

CDR3 protein: CSVDRYEQFF
clone size: .
V gene: TRBV29-1
J gene: TRBJ2-1

CDR3 protein: CASSPAGIGQNTEAFF
clone size: few
V gene: TRBV5-6
J gene: TRBJ1-1

CDR3 protein: CASSYLTGGSYEQYF
clone size: few
V gene: TRBV5-1
J gene: TRBJ2-7

CDR3 protein: CSVESSGGETQYF
clone size: many
V gene: TRBV29-1
J gene: TRBJ2-5

CDR3 protein: CASSVWAGATEAFF
clone size: many
V gene: TRBV9
J gene: TRBJ1-1

CDR3 protein: CASSPTKKSPSPLHF
clone size: .
V gene: TRBV3-1
J gene: TRBJ1-6